The source of this TCR beta chain is a study of CD8+ T cells in alopecia areata. Study context: Each of the treated patients was given oral tofacitinib, 5 to 10 mg twice daily, for moderate-to-severe alopecia areata.

Findings and limits, study-wide: The study found tofacitinib significantly decreased scalp clonality and expanded CD8+ clones among the top 100. Scalp lesions, especially in alopecia totalis/universalis, had higher clonality than normal scalp.

The table lists this clone with a few counts. The antigen is unknown. RNA extraction was followed by reverse transcription into cDNA, which acted as the sequencing template. TCRdb's copy holds only in-frame clones and misses some; the assay was immunoSEQ multiplex PCR. The data contain 200,000 or so clones, roughly 50% of them singletons. The CDR3 length is 14 residues. Germline V CDR1 and CDR2: SGHTA, FQGNSA. Trimming at V came to 5 bases and at J to 3 bases, leaving 6 bases not matched to a gene. As for treatment: oral pan-JAK inhibitor, 5-10 mg twice daily. The sequences come from CD4+ T cells sorted from blood, collected at week 24, from a patient treated with tofacitinib. This TCR derives from a human donor with alopecia areata. The V call is TRBV7-2, the J call TRBJ1-2; TRBD1 matches at 7 bases. The CDR3 reads CASSRDRADYGYTF. For the CDR3, the DNA is TGTGCCAGCAGCCGTGACAGGGCAGACTATGGCTACACCTTC.